This T cell receptor (beta chain) was retrieved from a study of OX40 agonist ivuxolimab in advanced cancers. This clone showed up just once. Using immunoSEQ multiplex PCR, the repertoire was profiled, and TCRdb retains in-frame clones only, with some absent. The table has tens of thousands of clones, around 90% seen once. Germline V gene data show CDR1 as LNHDA and CDR2 as SQIVND (reference sequence). This CDR3 comprises 15 residues. Losses at the gene ends were 5 bases for V and 3 bases for J; bases not matched to a gene: 9. This TCR derives from an adult with an advanced solid tumor such as melanoma, head and neck, liver or kidney cancer. The chain joins TRBV19 to TRBJ2-7; 8 bases align to TRBD1. This material consisted of CD4+ or CD8+ T cells sorted from blood, taken in a trial of the OX40 agonist ivuxolimab. CDR3 nucleotide sequence: TGTGCCAGTAGTGCCACCCGGACAGGGTTCTACGAGCAGTACTTC. Residues: CASSATRTGFYEQYF. Supplemented by reference TRBV19 and TRBJ2-7, the full variable domain reads DGGITQSPKYLFRKEGQNVTLSCEQNLNHDAMYWYRQDPGQGLRLIYYSQIVNDFQKGDIAEGYSVSREKKESFPLTVTSAQKNPTAFYLCASSATRTGFYEQYFGPGTRLTVT.